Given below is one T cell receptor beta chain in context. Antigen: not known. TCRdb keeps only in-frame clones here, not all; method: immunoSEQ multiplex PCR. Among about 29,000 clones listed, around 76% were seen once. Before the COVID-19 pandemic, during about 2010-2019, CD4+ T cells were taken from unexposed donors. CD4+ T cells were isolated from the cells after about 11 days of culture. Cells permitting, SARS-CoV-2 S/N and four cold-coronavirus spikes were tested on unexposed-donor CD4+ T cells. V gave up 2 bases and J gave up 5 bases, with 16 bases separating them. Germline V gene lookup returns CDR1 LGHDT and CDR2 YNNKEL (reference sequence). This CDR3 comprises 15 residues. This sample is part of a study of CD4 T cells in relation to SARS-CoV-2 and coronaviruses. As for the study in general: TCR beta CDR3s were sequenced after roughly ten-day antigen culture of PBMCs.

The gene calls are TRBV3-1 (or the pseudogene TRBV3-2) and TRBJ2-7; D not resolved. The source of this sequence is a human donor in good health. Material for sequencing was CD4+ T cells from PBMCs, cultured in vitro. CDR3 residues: CASSQRSVVIDEQYF. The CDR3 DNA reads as TGTGCCAGCAGCCAACGGTCAGTGGTGATCGACGAGCAGTACTTC.